This TCR beta chain emerged from a study of blood T cell repertoires in COVID-19. On the study more broadly: Both acute and convalescent COVID-19 samples were obtained from the United States, Italy and Spain. T cells, B-cell-depleted T cells, or PBMCs supplied cDNA or gDNA.

In the study's own analysis: Amplified reference gene primers provided the basis for estimating nucleated cell counts. Sequencing used immunoSEQ multiplex PCR; TCRdb keeps in-frame clones, though not all of them. The V and J calls and clone size were taken over from that table, and D and trimming were inferred from the DNA. Of 140,000 or so clones in the sample, 70% to 85% were seen once. The TCR was taken from a man aged 55 to 70 with active or convalescent COVID-19. The sequenced sample consisted of peripheral blood.

The CDR3: CASSSRQGNYNSPLHF. The CDR3 nucleotides read TGTGCCAGCAGCTCTCGACAGGGGAACTATAATTCACCCCTCCACTTT. The chain uses TRBV11-3 and TRBJ1-6; 8 nucleotides match TRBD1. Germline loops: CDR1 SGHNT, CDR2 YENEEA. The CDR3 is 16 amino acids. After removal of 4 bases from V and 3 bases from J, the junction contained 5 bases not matched to a gene.